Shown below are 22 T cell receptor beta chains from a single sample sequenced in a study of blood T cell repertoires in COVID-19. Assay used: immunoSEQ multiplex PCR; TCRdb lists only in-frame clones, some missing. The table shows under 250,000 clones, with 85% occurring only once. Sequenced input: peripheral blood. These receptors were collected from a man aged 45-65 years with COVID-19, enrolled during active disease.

CDR3 residues: CASSAGQVNTEAFF. The CDR3 DNA reads as TGTGCCAGCAGCGCCGGACAGGTAAACACTGAAGCTTTCTTT. This chain connects TRBV9 to TRBJ1-1, with 7 bases aligning to TRBD1. After removal of 3 bases from V and 2 bases from J, the junction contained 4 bases not matched to a gene. The CDR3 has 14 residues. Germline V lookup: CDR1 SGDLS, CDR2 YYNGEE.

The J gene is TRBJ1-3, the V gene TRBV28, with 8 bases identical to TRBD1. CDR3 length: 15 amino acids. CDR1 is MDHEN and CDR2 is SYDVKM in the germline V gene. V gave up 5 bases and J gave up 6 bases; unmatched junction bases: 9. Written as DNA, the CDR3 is TGTGCCAGCAGTCCCCCGGACAGGGTTGCAAACACCATATATTTT. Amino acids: CASSPPDRVANTIYF.

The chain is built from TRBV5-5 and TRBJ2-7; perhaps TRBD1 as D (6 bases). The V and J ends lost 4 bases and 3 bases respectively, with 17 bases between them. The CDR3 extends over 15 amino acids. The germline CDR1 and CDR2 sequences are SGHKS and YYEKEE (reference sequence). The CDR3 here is CASSIQGGGVYEQYF. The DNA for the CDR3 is TGTGCCAGCAGCATACAGGGTGGAGGAGTCTACGAGCAGTACTTC. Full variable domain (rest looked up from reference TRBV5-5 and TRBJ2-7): DAGVTQSPTHLIKTRGQQVTLRCSPISGHKSVSWYQQVLGQGPQFIFQYYEKEERGRGNFPDRFSARQFPNYSSELNVNALLLGDSALYLCASSIQGGGVYEQYFGPGTRLTVT.

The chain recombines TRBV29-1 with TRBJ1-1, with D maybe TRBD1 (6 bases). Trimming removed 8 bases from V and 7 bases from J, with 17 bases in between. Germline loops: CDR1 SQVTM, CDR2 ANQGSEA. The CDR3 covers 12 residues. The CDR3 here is CSSGGASFEAFF. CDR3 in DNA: TGCAGCTCTGGGGGGGCGAGCTTTGAAGCTTTCTTT.

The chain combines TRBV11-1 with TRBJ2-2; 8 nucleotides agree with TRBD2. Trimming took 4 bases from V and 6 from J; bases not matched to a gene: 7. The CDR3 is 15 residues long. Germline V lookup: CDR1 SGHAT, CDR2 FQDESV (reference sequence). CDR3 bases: TGTGCCAGCAGCTCCCTGACTAGCGTCCCCGGGGAGCTGTTTTTT. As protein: CASSSLTSVPGELFF. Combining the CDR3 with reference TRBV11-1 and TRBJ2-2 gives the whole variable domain EAEVAQSPRYKITEKSQAVAFWCDPISGHATLYWYRQILGQGPELLVQFQDESVVDDSQLPKDRFSAERLKGVDSTLKIQPAELGDSAMYLCASSSLTSVPGELFFGEGSRLTVL.

CDR3 amino acids: CASSYPEATNSYEQYF. In DNA form, the CDR3 reads TGTGCCAGCAGTTACCCCGAGGCAACGAACTCCTACGAGCAGTACTTC. The chain joins TRBV6-2 or TRBV6-3 to TRBJ2-7; D gene ambiguous. Per the germline V gene, CDR1 is MNHEY and CDR2 is SVGEGT. This CDR3 has 16 residues. V dropped 2 bases and J dropped 0 bases, with 14 bases sitting between them.

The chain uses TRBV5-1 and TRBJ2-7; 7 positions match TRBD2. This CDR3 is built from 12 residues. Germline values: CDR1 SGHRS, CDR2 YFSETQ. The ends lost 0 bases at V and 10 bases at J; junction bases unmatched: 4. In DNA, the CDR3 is TGCGCCAGCAGCTTGGAGGCGGGAGTTCAGTACTTC. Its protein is CASSLEAGVQYF. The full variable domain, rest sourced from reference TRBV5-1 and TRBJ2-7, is KAGVTQTPRYLIKTRGQQVTLSCSPISGHRSVSWYQQTPGQGLQFLFEYFSETQRNKGNFPGRFSGRQFSNSRSEMNVSTLELGDSALYLCASSLEAGVQYFGPGTRLTVT.

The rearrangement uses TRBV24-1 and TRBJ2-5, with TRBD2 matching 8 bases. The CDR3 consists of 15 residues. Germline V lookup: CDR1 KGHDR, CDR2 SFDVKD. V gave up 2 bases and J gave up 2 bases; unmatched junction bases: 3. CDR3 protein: CATSDSIAGQETQYF. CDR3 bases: TGTGCCACCAGTGATTCAATAGCGGGACAAGAGACCCAGTACTTC.

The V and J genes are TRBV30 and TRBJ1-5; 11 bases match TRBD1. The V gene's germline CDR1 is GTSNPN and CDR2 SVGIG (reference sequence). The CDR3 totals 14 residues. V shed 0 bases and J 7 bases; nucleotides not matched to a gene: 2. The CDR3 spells CAWSVGDRGQPQHF. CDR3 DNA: TGTGCCTGGAGTGTAGGGGACAGGGGGCAGCCCCAGCATTTT.

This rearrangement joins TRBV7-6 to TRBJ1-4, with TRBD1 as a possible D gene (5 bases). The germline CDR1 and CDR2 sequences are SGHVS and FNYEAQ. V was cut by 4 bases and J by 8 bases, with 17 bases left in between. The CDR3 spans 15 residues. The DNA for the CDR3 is TGTGCCAGCAGCTCACCGGGACGGGAGGGGGAAAAACTGTTTTTT. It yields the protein CASSSPGREGEKLFF.

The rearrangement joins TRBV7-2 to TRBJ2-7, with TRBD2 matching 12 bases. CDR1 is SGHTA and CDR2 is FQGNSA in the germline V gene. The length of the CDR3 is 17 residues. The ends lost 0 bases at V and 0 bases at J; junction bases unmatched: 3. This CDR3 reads CASSLALAGGSSYEQYF. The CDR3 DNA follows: TGTGCCAGCAGCTTAGCACTAGCGGGGGGTAGCTCCTACGAGCAGTACTTC.

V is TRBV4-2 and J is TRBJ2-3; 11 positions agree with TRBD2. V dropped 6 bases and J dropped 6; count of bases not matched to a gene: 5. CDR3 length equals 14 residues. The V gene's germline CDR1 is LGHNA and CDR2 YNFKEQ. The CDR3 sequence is CASRLAGGEDTQYF. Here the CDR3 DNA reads TGTGCCAGCAGGCTAGCGGGGGGTGAGGATACGCAGTATTTT.

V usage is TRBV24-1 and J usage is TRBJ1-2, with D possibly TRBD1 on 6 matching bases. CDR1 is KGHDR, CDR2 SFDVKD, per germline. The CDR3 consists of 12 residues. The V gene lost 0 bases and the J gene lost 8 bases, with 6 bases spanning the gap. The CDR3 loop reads CATSDLRGGYTF. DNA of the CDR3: TGTGCCACCAGTGATTTGAGGGGGGGCTACACCTTC.

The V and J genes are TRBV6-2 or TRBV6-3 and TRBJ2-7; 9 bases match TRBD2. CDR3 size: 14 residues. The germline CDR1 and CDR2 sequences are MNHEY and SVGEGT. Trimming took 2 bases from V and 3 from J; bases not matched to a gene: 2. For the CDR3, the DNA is TGTGCCAGCAGTTACGAAGCGGGGGGCTACGAGCAGTACTTC. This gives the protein CASSYEAGGYEQYF.

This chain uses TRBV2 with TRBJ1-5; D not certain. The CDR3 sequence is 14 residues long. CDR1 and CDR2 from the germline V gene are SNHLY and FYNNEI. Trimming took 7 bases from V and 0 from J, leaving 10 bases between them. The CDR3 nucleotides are TGTGCCAGCAATCCGGGATTTAGCAATCAGCCCCAGCATTTT. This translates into CASNPGFSNQPQHF.

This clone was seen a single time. The CDR3 DNA reads as TGTGCCACCAGTGAGGCCGGACAGAACACCGGGGAGCTGTTTTTT. It translates to CATSEAGQNTGELFF. The gene calls are TRBV24-1 and TRBJ2-2, with D perhaps TRBD1 (5 bases). Per germline, CDR1 KGHDR and CDR2 SFDVKD. This CDR3 comprises 15 residues. The V end was cut by 4 bases, the J end by 1 base, with 9 bases between.

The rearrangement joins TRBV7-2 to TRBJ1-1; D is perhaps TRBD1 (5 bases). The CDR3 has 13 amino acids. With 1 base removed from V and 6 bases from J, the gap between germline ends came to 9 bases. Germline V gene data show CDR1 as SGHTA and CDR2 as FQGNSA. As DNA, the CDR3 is TGTGCCAGCAGCTTAGGGTGGGGGGCTGAAGCTTTCTTT. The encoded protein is CASSLGWGAEAFF.

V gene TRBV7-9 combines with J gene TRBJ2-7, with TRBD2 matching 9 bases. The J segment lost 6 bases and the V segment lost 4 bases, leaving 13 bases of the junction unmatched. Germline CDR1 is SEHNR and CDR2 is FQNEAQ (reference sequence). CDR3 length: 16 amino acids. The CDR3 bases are TGTGCCAGCAGCTCTCAATCGGTAGCGGGGGTGGCCGAGCAGTACTTC. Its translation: CASSSQSVAGVAEQYF. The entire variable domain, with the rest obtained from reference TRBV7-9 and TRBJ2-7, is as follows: DTGVSQNPRHKITKRGQNVTFRCDPISEHNRLYWYRQTLGQGPEFLTYFQNEAQLEKSRLLSDRFSAERPKGSFSTLEIQRTEQGDSAMYLCASSSQSVAGVAEQYFGPGTRLTVT.

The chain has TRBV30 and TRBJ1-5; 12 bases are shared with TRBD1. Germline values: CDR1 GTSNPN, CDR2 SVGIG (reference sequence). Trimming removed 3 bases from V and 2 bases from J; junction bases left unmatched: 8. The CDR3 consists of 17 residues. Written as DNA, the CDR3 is TGTGCCTGGAGCCCCGGGACAGGGGGCAGAGGCAATCAGCCCCAGCATTTT. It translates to CAWSPGTGGRGNQPQHF.

The CDR3 here is CASSQNDFFTEAFF. DNA of the CDR3: TGTGCCAGCAGCCAGAATGACTTTTTCACTGAAGCTTTCTTT. The chain has TRBV3-1 (or the pseudogene TRBV3-2) and TRBJ1-1; the D is unclear. The CDR3 runs to 14 residues. V gave up 3 bases and J gave up 4 bases, with 12 bases separating them. The germline V gene encodes CDR1 LGHDT and CDR2 YNNKEL (reference sequence).

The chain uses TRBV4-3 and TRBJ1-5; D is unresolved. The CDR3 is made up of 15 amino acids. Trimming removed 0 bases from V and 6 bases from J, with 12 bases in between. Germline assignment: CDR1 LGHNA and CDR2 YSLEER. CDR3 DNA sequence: TGCGCCAGCAGCCAAGATCGAGTTTTCGGTCAGCCCCAGCATTTT. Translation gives CASSQDRVFGQPQHF.

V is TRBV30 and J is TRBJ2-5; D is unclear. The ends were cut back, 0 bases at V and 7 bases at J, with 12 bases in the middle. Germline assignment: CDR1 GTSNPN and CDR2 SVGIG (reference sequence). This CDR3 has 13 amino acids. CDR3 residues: CAWSVVFIATQYF. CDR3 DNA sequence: TGTGCCTGGAGTGTAGTTTTTATAGCGACCCAGTACTTC.